The rows below give T cell receptor beta chains drawn from one sample of a study of T cell responses to AZD1222 COVID-19 vaccine. Some clones are missing from TCRdb's copy, which holds only in-frame ones; the method was immunoSEQ multiplex PCR. There are 120,000 to 150,000 clones in the sample; over 75% occur only once, and about 1.5% lies in the top ten. The source was peripheral blood, collected on day 0 of AZD1222 vaccination. These TCRs come from an adult in good health. The CDR3 runs from the conserved cysteine through the conserved F or W. A D gene is named only where the DNA matches it firmly. Rows give clone size only sometimes, using once, few, many, or a class for an expanded clone.

D gene | J gene | V gene | clone size | CDR3 DNA | CDR3 protein
TRBD1 | TRBJ1-2 | TRBV7-9 | - | TGTGCCAGCGTTGCGACAGGGGGCCATGGCTACACCTTC | CASVATGGHGYTF
- | TRBJ2-1 | TRBV11-1 | - | TGTGCCAGCAGCTTAAGGCGGGATCCCTACAATGAGCAGTTCTTC | CASSLRRDPYNEQFF
TRBD2 | TRBJ2-3 | TRBV6-4 | - | TGTGCCAGCAGTGGGACTAGCGGGACAGATACGCAGTATTTT | CASSGTSGTDTQYF
TRBD1 | TRBJ2-1 | TRBV6-2/TRBV6-3 | once | TGTGCCAGCAGTTACTCCTCGGGACAGGGCTTTTACAATGAGCAGTTCTTC | CASSYSSGQGFYNEQFF
- | TRBJ1-5 | TRBV6-5 | once | TGTGCCTCGAATCAGGGAGAGAAGATTCAGCCCCAGCATTTT | CASNQGEKIQPQHF
TRBD2 | TRBJ2-5 | TRBV7-2 | - | TGTGCCAGCAGCTTAGGGGCTAGCGGGCAAGAGACCCAGTACTTC | CASSLGASGQETQYF
- | TRBJ1-6 | TRBV7-9 | - | TGTGCCAGCAGCTTAGGCCCAGGGCGGTCACCCCTCCACTTT | CASSLGPGRSPLHF
TRBD1 | TRBJ1-2 | TRBV9 | - | TGTGCCAGCAGCGTAGGCCAGGGACAGCAGTATGGCTACACCTTC | CASSVGQGQQYGYTF
- | TRBJ1-1 | TRBV19 | once | TGTGCCAGTAGTATCTCAGGGAACACTGAAGCTTTCTTT | CASSISGNTEAFF
TRBD1 | TRBJ1-2 | TRBV7-3 | - | TGTGCCAGCAGCTTAATCCCTAGGGACAGAATCTATGGCTACACCTTC | CASSLIPRDRIYGYTF